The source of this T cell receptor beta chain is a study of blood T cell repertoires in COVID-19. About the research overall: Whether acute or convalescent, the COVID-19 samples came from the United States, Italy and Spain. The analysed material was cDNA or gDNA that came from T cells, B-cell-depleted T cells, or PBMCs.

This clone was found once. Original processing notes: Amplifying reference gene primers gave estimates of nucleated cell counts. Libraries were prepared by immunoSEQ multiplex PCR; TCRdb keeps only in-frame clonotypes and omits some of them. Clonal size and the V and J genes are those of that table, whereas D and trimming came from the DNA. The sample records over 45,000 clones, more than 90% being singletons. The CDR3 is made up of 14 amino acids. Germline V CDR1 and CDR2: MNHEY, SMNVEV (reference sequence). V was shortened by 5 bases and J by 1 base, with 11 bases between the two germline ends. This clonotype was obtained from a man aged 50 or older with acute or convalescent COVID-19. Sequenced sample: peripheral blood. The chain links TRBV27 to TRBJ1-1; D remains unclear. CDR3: CASSPFRENTEAFF. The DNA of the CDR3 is TGTGCCAGCAGTCCTTTCCGAGAGAACACTGAAGCTTTCTTT.